The 31 T cell receptor beta chains below come from one sample, sequenced in a study of cytomegalovirus exposure and HLA in healthy donors. PCR was performed using 60 Vbeta and 13 Jbeta primers. Repertoires were generated with immunoSEQ multiplex PCR, while TCRdb's copy carries only in-frame clones and drops some. The profile covers tens of thousands of clones, with roughly 90% appearing a single time and roughly 2.5% taken by the ten largest. The sample was PBMCs. These receptors were collected from a young woman in good health and CMV-seronegative.

The chain is built from TRBV5-1 and TRBJ2-3, with TRBD1 matching 8 bases. V gave up 0 bases and J gave up 5 bases; unmatched junction bases: 5. Germline loops: CDR1 SGHRS, CDR2 YFSETQ. This CDR3 has 15 amino acids. CDR3 in amino acids: CASSLGAGGKDTQYF. For the CDR3, the DNA is TGCGCCAGCAGCTTGGGGGCAGGGGGCAAAGATACGCAGTATTTT.

This clone was detected only a few times. V is TRBV5-1 and J is TRBJ2-3, with a possible D match to TRBD1 (6 bases). The CDR3 sequence is 15 residues long. Deletions cut 4 bases from V and 7 bases from J, with 19 bases between. The V gene's germline CDR1 is SGHRS and CDR2 YFSETQ. The CDR3 here is CASSPRQGWNNTQYF. The CDR3 DNA reads TGCGCCAGCAGCCCACGCCAGGGGTGGAATAATACGCAGTATTTT. The full variable domain, rest sourced from reference TRBV5-1 and TRBJ2-3, is KAGVTQTPRYLIKTRGQQVTLSCSPISGHRSVSWYQQTPGQGLQFLFEYFSETQRNKGNFPGRFSGRQFSNSRSEMNVSTLELGDSALYLCASSPRQGWNNTQYFGPGTRLTVL.

This clone was recorded only once. This chain connects TRBV6-6 to TRBJ2-7; a possible D gene is TRBD1 (6 bases). This CDR3 has 15 residues. The ends were cut back, 0 bases at V and 5 bases at J, with 14 bases in the middle. Per germline, CDR1 MNHNY and CDR2 SVGAGI (reference sequence). CDR3 protein: CASSYSRGSWDEQYF. For the CDR3, the DNA is TGTGCCAGCAGTTACTCTAGGGGGTCTTGGGACGAGCAGTACTTC.

The chain has TRBV7-9 and TRBJ1-2; D might be TRBD1 (6 bases). Per the germline V gene, CDR1 is SEHNR and CDR2 is FQNEAQ (reference sequence). CDR3 length equals 16 residues. The V end lost 4 bases, the J end lost 2 bases, and 17 bases lay between the germline ends. This chain's CDR3 is CASSSSDRGKNYGYTF. In nucleotides, the CDR3 is TGTGCCAGCAGCTCTTCGGACAGAGGCAAAAACTATGGCTACACCTTC.

The CDR3 nucleotides read TGTGCCACCAGCAGAGGGAACGGGTACAGGGGGCAAGTTGGCTACACCTTC. Encoded protein: CATSRGNGYRGQVGYTF. The chain links TRBV15 to TRBJ1-2, with TRBD1 matching 9 bases. Germline assignment: CDR1 LNHNV and CDR2 YYDKDF (reference sequence). The V segment lost 1 base and the J segment 7 bases; nucleotides outside the gene matches: 13. The CDR3 is made up of 17 amino acids.

The chain's CDR3 is CASSGRQGIGSTNEKLFF. CDR3 sequence (DNA): TGTGCCAGCAGTGGGCGACAGGGAATAGGCTCAACTAATGAAAAACTGTTTTTT. The chain has TRBV6-1 and TRBJ1-4; TRBD1 aligns across 7 bases. Germline CDR1 and CDR2: MNHNS and SASEGT. The CDR3 totals 18 residues. With 4 bases clipped from V and 0 bases from J, the junction kept 11 bases outside the gene matches.

The CDR3 loop is CASSTLAGQSSYNEQFF. The CDR3 bases are TGTGCCAGCAGCACCCTAGCGGGCCAGAGCTCCTACAATGAGCAGTTCTTC. The chain couples TRBV5-4 to TRBJ2-1, with 8 nucleotides matching TRBD2. This CDR3 comprises 17 residues. V was pared by 4 bases and J by 0 bases, with 9 bases of the junction left unmatched. The germline CDR1 and CDR2 sequences are SGHNT and YYREEE (reference sequence). The entire variable domain, with the rest obtained from reference TRBV5-4 and TRBJ2-1, is as follows: ETGVTQSPTHLIKTRGQQVTLRCSSQSGHNTVSWYQQALGQGPQFIFQYYREEENGRGNFPPRFSGLQFPNYSSELNVNALELDDSALYLCASSTLAGQSSYNEQFFGPGTRLTVL.

The chain carries TRBV5-1 and TRBJ2-3; 7 nucleotides agree with TRBD2. The V segment lost 0 bases and the J segment 2 bases; nucleotides outside the gene matches: 3. The V gene's germline CDR1 is SGHRS and CDR2 YFSETQ. The CDR3 length is 15 residues. CDR3 in amino acids: CASSLGLAATDTQYF. The CDR3 region has the DNA TGCGCCAGCAGCTTGGGACTAGCAGCCACAGATACGCAGTATTTT.

CDR3 coding DNA: TGTGCCAGTAGTATGTTTTCAGGGGGAGCCCAAGAGACCCAGTACTTC. As protein: CASSMFSGGAQETQYF. This chain uses TRBV19 with TRBJ2-5, with 7 bases matching TRBD1. CDR1 and CDR2 (germline): LNHDA, SQIVND (reference sequence). Trimming at V came to 3 bases and at J to 1 base, leaving 8 bases not matched to a gene. This CDR3 comprises 16 residues.

This chain links TRBV30 with TRBJ2-5, with D perhaps matching TRBD2 (6 bases). This CDR3 region has 16 residues. CDR1 and CDR2 from the germline V gene are GTSNPN and SVGIG (reference sequence). V was clipped by 0 bases and J by 1 base, with 15 bases between them. CDR3 in amino acids: CAWSVQLAAGQETQYF. Here the CDR3 DNA reads TGTGCCTGGAGTGTACAATTAGCGGCCGGCCAAGAGACCCAGTACTTC. The whole variable domain, filled in from reference TRBV30 and TRBJ2-5, reads SQTIHQWPATLVQPVGSPLSLECTVEGTSNPNLYWYRQAAGRGLQLLFYSVGIGQISSEVPQNLSASRPQDRQFILSSKKLLLSDSGFYLCAWSVQLAAGQETQYFGPGTRLLVL.

The rearrangement uses TRBV30 and TRBJ1-4; D perhaps matches TRBD1 (5 bases). This CDR3 is 14 amino acids long. The V and J ends lost 4 bases and 7 bases respectively, with 16 bases between them. Germline CDR1 and CDR2: GTSNPN and SVGIG (reference sequence). The CDR3 DNA reads as TGTGCCTGGACCGGGAGGGGAGCCTTTGAAAAACTGTTTTTT. Its translation is CAWTGRGAFEKLFF.

A few counts support this clone. The chain links TRBV11-2 to TRBJ1-5, with D perhaps TRBD1 (6 bases). V gave up 3 bases and J gave up 4 bases, with 13 bases separating them. From germline, CDR1 is SGHAT and CDR2 FQNNGV. This CDR3 spans 15 amino acids. In DNA form, the CDR3 reads TGTGCCAGCAGCTTGGACCTAACAGGGAATCAGCCCCAGCATTTT. Its protein product is CASSLDLTGNQPQHF.

The chain has TRBV19 and TRBJ1-2; 8 bases are a match to TRBD1. The V and J ends lost 2 bases and 5 bases, in that order; junction bases with no gene match: 16. Looked up from germline, CDR1 is LNHDA and CDR2 is SQIVND (reference sequence). This CDR3 has 18 amino acids. CDR3 sequence (DNA): TGTGCCAGTAGTATAATCCCCGGGACAGGTAGCCTGTGGTATGGCTACACCTTC. It translates to CASSIIPGTGSLWYGYTF.

CDR3 DNA sequence: TGTGCCAGCAGTGCGACTAGCGGGAGGCCCATCTCCTACAATGAGCAGTTCTTC. This translates into CASSATSGRPISYNEQFF. The J gene is TRBJ2-1, the V gene TRBV25-1; TRBD2 matches 13 bases. V was pared by 4 bases and J by 0 bases, with 6 bases of the junction left unmatched. This CDR3 is built from 18 residues. Germline lookup yields CDR1 MGHDK and CDR2 SYGVNS.

This chain uses TRBV19 with TRBJ2-7, with a possible D match to TRBD1 (6 bases). Trimming pared 2 bases from V and 0 bases from J, leaving 11 bases between. Germline V gene data show CDR1 as LNHDA and CDR2 as SQIVND (reference sequence). The CDR3 is 15 amino acids. The CDR3 DNA follows: TGTGCCAGTAGTATAAGTATCAGGGGCTCCTACGAGCAGTACTTC. This gives the protein CASSISIRGSYEQYF.

The chain is built from TRBV19 and TRBJ1-2; D remains ambiguous. V was cut by 5 bases and J by 8 bases, with 15 bases left in between. CDR3 size: 13 residues. Germline values: CDR1 LNHDA, CDR2 SQIVND (reference sequence). The CDR3, as DNA: TGTGCCAGTAGTCCGGGTGGTGTTAGGGGCTACACCTTC. Its protein product is CASSPGGVRGYTF.

V is TRBV5-4 and J is TRBJ1-5; possibly TRBD1 for D (5 bases). Looked up from germline, CDR1 is SGHNT and CDR2 is YYREEE (reference sequence). V was trimmed by 0 bases and J by 7 bases, leaving 8 bases between them. The CDR3 totals 13 residues. The chain's CDR3 is CASSLGGEQPQHF. CDR3 sequence (DNA): TGTGCCAGCAGCTTGGGGGGGGAACAGCCCCAGCATTTT.

V is TRBV28 and J is TRBJ1-2, with 9 bases lining up with TRBD1. J lost 3 bases, V lost 4 bases, and 6 bases had no gene match. The germline CDR1 and CDR2 sequences are MDHEN and SYDVKM. The CDR3 runs 15 residues. CDR3: CASSSRTGGDYGYTF. The CDR3 DNA is TGTGCCAGCAGTTCAAGAACAGGGGGCGACTATGGCTACACCTTC.

The V call is TRBV5-1, the J call TRBJ2-1, with D tentatively TRBD1 (6 bases). The V end was cut by 5 bases, the J end by 4 bases, with 19 bases between. The CDR3 loop spans 16 amino acids. Germline CDR1 SGHRS, CDR2 YFSETQ. The CDR3 protein is CASSLNRDTFYNEQFF. In nucleotides, the CDR3 is TGCGCCAGCAGTTTAAATCGGGACACTTTTTACAATGAGCAGTTCTTC.

The chain uses TRBV7-8 and TRBJ1-1; D gene ambiguous. CDR3 length equals 14 residues. Trimming left V 3 bases short and J 7 bases short, with 15 bases between. CDR1 is SGHVS, CDR2 FQNEAQ, per germline. The chain's CDR3 is CASSFLEVRSEAFF. The CDR3, as DNA: TGTGCCAGCAGCTTTCTAGAAGTACGGAGTGAAGCTTTCTTT.

The chain is built from TRBV27 and TRBJ1-4; 11 bases line up with TRBD1. In germline, CDR1 is MNHEY, CDR2 SMNVEV (reference sequence). Germline trimming cut 3 bases from V and 7 bases from J; bases unmatched to any gene: 4. CDR3 size: 15 residues. The CDR3: CASSFWTGGVEKLFF. CDR3 sequence (DNA): TGTGCCAGCAGTTTTTGGACAGGGGGCGTTGAAAAACTGTTTTTT.

This sequence joins TRBV6-1 and TRBJ2-7, with 10 bases lining up with TRBD1. The junction had 5 bases not matched to a gene; V was cut back by 3 bases and J by 3 bases. This CDR3 spans 15 amino acids. CDR1 is MNHNS, CDR2 SASEGT, per germline. The CDR3 bases are TGTGCCAGCAGTGATTCCTGGACAGGGGGCTACGAGCAGTACTTC. Amino acid sequence: CASSDSWTGGYEQYF.

The CDR3 reads CAWSKGVATDTQYF. In DNA form, the CDR3 reads TGTGCCTGGAGTAAGGGGGTTGCCACAGATACGCAGTATTTT. This chain uses TRBV30 with TRBJ2-3, with a possible D match to TRBD1 (6 bases). The CDR3 is 14 residues long. Germline V lookup: CDR1 GTSNPN, CDR2 SVGIG (reference sequence). The V and J ends lost 2 bases and 2 bases respectively, with 11 bases between them.

As to this clone: At one of its ends the junction is not consistent with the germline gene, which may arise from a read error. The V call is TRBV7-9, the J call TRBJ2-6; 7 bases align to TRBD1. Germline CDR1 and CDR2: SEHNR and FQNEAQ (reference sequence). CDR3 size: 14 residues. The CDR3 loop reads CSSSFDRAPNVLTF. CDR3 in DNA: TGTTCCAGCAGCTTTGACAGGGCACCCAACGTCCTGACTTTC.

V is TRBV5-1 and J is TRBJ1-4; D is undetermined. The germline V and J ends were trimmed by 0 bases and 6 bases, with 9 bases remaining between them. The germline CDR1 and CDR2 sequences are SGHRS and YFSETQ. The CDR3 is 14 amino acids. Here the CDR3 reads CASSLAGPDEKLFF. In nucleotides, the CDR3 is TGCGCCAGCAGCTTGGCAGGCCCTGATGAAAAACTGTTTTTT.

V gene TRBV19 combines with J gene TRBJ2-2, with 7 bases identical to TRBD1. From germline, CDR1 is LNHDA and CDR2 SQIVND (reference sequence). Trimming removed 5 bases from V and 3 bases from J; junction bases left unmatched: 9. This CDR3 comprises 16 residues. CDR3 nucleotides: TGTGCCAGTAGTTACAGGGGAACTCCTTACACCGGGGAGCTGTTTTTT. It encodes CASSYRGTPYTGELFF.

The chain uses TRBV2 and TRBJ2-2; TRBD1 might be the D (6 bases). Trimming cost V 3 bases and J 1 base, with 9 bases left between them. This CDR3 contains 15 residues. Germline V gene sequence: CDR1 SNHLY, CDR2 FYNNEI. CDR3 DNA sequence: TGTGCCAGCAGTGAGAGGGGGATGAACACCGGGGAGCTGTTTTTT. It yields the protein CASSERGMNTGELFF. Using reference TRBV2 and TRBJ2-2 for the parts outside the CDR3, the full variable domain is EPEVTQTPSHQVTQMGQEVILRCVPISNHLYFYWYRQILGQKVEFLVSFYNNEISEKSEIFDDQFSVERPDGSNFTLKIRSTKLEDSAMYFCASSERGMNTGELFFGEGSRLTVL.

This chain connects TRBV6-5 to TRBJ2-3; D possibly corresponds to TRBD1 (5 bases). V shed 7 bases and J shed 1 base, with 12 bases lying between them. The CDR3 length is 14 residues. CDR1 is MNHEY and CDR2 is SVGAGI in the germline V gene. CDR3 nucleotides: TGTGCCAGCACTCCAGGGTCCCGCACAGATACGCAGTATTTT. Encoded protein: CASTPGSRTDTQYF.

CDR3 in DNA: TGTGCCAGTAGTATAAAACGACACACAGATACGCAGTATTTT. This encodes CASSIKRHTDTQYF. The V gene is TRBV19, the J gene TRBJ2-3; no definite D call. With 2 bases removed from V and 2 bases from J, the gap between germline ends came to 8 bases. The V gene's germline CDR1 is LNHDA and CDR2 SQIVND (reference sequence). This CDR3 has 14 residues.

The table lists this clone with a count of one. The chain recombines TRBV29-1 with TRBJ2-2, with 7 nucleotides matching TRBD1. CDR1 and CDR2 (germline): SQVTM, ANQGSEA. After removal of 7 bases from V and 6 bases from J, the junction contained 2 bases not matched to a gene. There are 11 residues in the CDR3. DNA of the CDR3: TGCAGCGCCCAGGGGGCCGGGGAGCTGTTTTTT. It specifies CSAQGAGELFF.

This chain connects TRBV10-1 to TRBJ2-5; 10 nucleotides line up with TRBD2. Trimming removed 11 bases from V and 5 bases from J; junction bases left unmatched: 11. This CDR3 comprises 14 residues. Germline CDR1 WNHNN, CDR2 SYGVQD (reference sequence). DNA for the CDR3: TGCGCCGATAACCCTAGCGGGAGAACGGAGACCCAGTACTTC. Translating it yields CADNPSGRTETQYF.